This TCR beta chain comes out of a study of blood T cell repertoires in COVID-19. Study in general: Nucleic acid was either cDNA or gDNA, and it came from T cells, B-cell-depleted T cells, or PBMCs.

Authors' data handling: Nucleated cell number was recorded as an estimate derived from reference gene primer amplification. Method: immunoSEQ multiplex PCR; TCRdb's copy keeps in-frame clones and lacks some. V, J and clone size are those of that table, while D and trimming were read from the DNA. There are around 220,000 clones in the sample; over 75% occur only once, and 2% to 2.5% lies in the top ten. This TCR derives from a woman aged 40 to 55 who had recovered from COVID-19. Sequenced input: peripheral blood.

The CDR3 region is CASSLRGIGGNTIYF. The CDR3 nucleotides read TGTGCCAGCAGCTTACGGGGAATAGGTGGAAACACCATATATTTT. V and J are TRBV11-2 and TRBJ1-3; no clear D gene. In germline, CDR1 is SGHAT, CDR2 FQNNGV. The length of the CDR3 is 15 residues. The V and J ends lost 2 bases and 3 bases respectively, with 11 bases between them.